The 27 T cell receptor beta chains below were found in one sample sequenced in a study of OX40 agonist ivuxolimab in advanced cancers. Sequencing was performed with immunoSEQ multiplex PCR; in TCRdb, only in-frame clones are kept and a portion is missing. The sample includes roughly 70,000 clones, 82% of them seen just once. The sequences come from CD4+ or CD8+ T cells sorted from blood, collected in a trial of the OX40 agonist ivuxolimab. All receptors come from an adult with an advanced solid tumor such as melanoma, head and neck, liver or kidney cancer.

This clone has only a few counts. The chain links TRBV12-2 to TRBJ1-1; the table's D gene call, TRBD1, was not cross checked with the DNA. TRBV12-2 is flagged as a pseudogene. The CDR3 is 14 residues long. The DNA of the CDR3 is TGTGCAAGTCGCTTAGGGATCCAGGGCACTGAAGCTTTCTTT. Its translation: CASRLGIQGTEAFF.

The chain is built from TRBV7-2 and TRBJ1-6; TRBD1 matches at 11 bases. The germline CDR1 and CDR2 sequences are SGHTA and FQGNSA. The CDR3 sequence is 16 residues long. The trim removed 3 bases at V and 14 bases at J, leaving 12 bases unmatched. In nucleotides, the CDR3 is TGTGCCAGCAGCTTCCGGACAGGGGGCTCCCTCCGGGCCCTCCACTTT. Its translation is CASSFRTGGSLRALHF.

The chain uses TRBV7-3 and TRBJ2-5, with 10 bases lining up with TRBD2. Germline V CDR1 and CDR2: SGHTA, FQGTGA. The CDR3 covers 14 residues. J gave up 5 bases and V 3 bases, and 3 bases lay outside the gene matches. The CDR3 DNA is TGTGCCAGCAGCTTCGGACTAGCGGCGGAGACCCAGTACTTC. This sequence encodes CASSFGLAAETQYF. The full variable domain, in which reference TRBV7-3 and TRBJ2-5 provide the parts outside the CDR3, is GAGVSQTPSNKVTEKGKYVELRCDPISGHTALYWYRQSLGQGPEFLIYFQGTGAADDSGLPNDRFFAVRPEGSVSTLKIQRTERGDSAVYLCASSFGLAAETQYFGPGTRLLVL.

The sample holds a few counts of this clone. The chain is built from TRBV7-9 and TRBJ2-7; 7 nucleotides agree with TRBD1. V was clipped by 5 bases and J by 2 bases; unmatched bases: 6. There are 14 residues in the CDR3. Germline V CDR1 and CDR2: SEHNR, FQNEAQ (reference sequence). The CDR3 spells CASSETGQTYEQYF. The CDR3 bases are TGTGCCAGCAGCGAAACGGGACAGACCTACGAGCAGTACTTC.

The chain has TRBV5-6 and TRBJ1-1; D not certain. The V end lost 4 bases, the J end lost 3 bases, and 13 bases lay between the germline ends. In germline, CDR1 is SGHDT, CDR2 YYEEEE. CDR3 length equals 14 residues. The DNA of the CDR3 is TGTGCCAGCAGCCAGCCCAGCGCAGACACTGAAGCTTTCTTT. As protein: CASSQPSADTEAFF.

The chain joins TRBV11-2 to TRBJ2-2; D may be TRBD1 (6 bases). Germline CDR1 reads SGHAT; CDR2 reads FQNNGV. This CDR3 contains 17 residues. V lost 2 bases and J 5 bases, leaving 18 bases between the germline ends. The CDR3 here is CASSLIRGGKRTGELFF. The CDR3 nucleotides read TGTGCCAGCAGCTTAATCAGGGGCGGAAAACGGACCGGGGAGCTGTTTTTT.

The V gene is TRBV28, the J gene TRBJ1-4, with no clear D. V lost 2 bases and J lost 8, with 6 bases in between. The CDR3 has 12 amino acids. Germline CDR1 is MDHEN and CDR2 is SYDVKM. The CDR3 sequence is CASSLRFEKLFF. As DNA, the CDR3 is TGTGCCAGCAGTTTAAGGTTCGAAAAACTGTTTTTT.

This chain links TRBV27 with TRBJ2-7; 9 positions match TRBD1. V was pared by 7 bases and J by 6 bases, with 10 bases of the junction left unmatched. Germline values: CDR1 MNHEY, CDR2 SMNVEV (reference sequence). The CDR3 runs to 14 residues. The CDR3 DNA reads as TGTGCCAGCACTGGGACAGGGCGAGGTGGCGAGCAGTACTTC. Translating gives CASTGTGRGGEQYF.

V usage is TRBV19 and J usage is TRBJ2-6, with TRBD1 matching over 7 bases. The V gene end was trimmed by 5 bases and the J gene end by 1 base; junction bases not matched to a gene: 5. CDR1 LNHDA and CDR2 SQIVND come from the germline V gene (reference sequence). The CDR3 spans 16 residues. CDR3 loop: CASSRRTGSGANVLTF. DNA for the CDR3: TGTGCCAGTAGTCGAAGGACAGGTTCTGGGGCCAACGTCCTGACTTTC.

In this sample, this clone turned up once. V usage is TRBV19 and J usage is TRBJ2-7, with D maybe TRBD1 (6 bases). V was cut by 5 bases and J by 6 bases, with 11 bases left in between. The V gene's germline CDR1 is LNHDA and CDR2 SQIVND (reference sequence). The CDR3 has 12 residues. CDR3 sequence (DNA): TGTGCCAGTAGTCAACAGGGTGGCGAGCAGTACTTC. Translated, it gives CASSQQGGEQYF.

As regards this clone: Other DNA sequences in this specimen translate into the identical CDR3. The CDR3 is CASSEGANQPQHF. The CDR3 region has the DNA TGTGCCAGCAGTGAGGGGGCAAATCAGCCCCAGCATTTT. The chain combines TRBV6-4 with TRBJ1-5; possibly TRBD1 for D (6 bases). This CDR3 has 13 residues. Deletions cut 3 bases from V and 4 bases from J, with 7 bases between. Germline V lookup: CDR1 MRHNA, CDR2 SNTAGT.

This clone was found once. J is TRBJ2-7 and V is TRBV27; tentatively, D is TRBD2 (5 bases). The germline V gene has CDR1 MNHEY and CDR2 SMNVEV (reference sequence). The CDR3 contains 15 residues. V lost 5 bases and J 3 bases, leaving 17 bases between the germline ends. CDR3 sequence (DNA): TGTGCCAGCAGTATACCGGGGATGGCAGGCTACGAGCAGTACTTC. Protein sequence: CASSIPGMAGYEQYF.

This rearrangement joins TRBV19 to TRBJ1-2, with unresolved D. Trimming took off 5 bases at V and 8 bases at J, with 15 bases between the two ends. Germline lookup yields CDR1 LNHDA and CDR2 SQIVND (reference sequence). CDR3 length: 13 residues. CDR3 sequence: CASSYRLLGGYTF. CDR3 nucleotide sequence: TGTGCCAGTAGTTATAGGTTATTGGGAGGCTACACCTTC. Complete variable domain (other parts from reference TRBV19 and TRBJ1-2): DGGITQSPKYLFRKEGQNVTLSCEQNLNHDAMYWYRQDPGQGLRLIYYSQIVNDFQKGDIAEGYSVSREKKESFPLTVTSAQKNPTAFYLCASSYRLLGGYTFGSGTRLTVV.

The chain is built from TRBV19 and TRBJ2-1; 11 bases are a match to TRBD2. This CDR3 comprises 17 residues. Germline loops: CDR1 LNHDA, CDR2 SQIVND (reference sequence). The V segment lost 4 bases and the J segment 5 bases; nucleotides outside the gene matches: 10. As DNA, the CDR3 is TGTGCCAGTAGTACCACCTCTAGCGGGGGGCGTAACAATGAGCAGTTCTTC. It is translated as CASSTTSSGGRNNEQFF.

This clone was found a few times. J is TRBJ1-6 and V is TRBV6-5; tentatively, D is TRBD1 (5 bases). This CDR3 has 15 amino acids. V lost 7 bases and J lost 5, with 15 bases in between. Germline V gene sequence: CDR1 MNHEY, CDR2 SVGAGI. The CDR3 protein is CASNPGGLDNSPLHF. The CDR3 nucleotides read TGTGCCAGCAACCCCGGGGGGTTGGATAATTCACCCCTCCACTTT.

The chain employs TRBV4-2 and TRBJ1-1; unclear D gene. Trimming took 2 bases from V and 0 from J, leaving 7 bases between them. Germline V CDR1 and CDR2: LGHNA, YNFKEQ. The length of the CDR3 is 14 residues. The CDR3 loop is CASSQLNMNTEAFF. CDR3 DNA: TGTGCCAGCAGCCAACTAAACATGAACACTGAAGCTTTCTTT.

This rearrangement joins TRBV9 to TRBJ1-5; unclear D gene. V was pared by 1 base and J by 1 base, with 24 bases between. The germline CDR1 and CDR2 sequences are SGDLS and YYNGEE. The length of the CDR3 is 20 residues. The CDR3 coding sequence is TGTGCCAGCAGCGTAACCTATCCCCATAGGCGGGGTCTGAGCAATCAGCCCCAGCATTTT. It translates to CASSVTYPHRRGLSNQPQHF.

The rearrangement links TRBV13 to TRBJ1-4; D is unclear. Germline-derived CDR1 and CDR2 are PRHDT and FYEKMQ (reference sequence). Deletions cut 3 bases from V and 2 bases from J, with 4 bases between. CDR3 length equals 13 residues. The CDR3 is CASSFMTNEKLFF. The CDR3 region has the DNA TGTGCCAGCAGCTTTATGACTAATGAAAAACTGTTTTTT.

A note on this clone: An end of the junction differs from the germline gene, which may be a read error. The CDR3 DNA sequence: TGTGCCAGTAGTGTAGACAGGGTTCAGCCCCAGCATTTT. Encoded protein: CASSVDRVQPQHF. The rearrangement uses TRBV19 and TRBJ1-5; 7 bases align to TRBD1. The CDR3 totals 13 residues. Germline assignment: CDR1 LNHDA and CDR2 SQIVND (reference sequence).

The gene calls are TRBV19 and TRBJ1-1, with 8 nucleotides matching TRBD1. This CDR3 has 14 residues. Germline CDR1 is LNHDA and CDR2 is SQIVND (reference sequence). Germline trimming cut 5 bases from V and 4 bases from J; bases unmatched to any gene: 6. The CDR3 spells CASSVQGGITEAFF. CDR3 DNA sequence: TGTGCCAGTAGTGTACAGGGGGGGATCACTGAAGCTTTCTTT.

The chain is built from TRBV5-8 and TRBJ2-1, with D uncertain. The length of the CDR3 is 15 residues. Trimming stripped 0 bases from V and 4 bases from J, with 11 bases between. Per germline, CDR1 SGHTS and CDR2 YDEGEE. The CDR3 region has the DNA TGTGCCAGCAGCTTGGGCTCTCGAGGTTACAATGAGCAGTTCTTC. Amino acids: CASSLGSRGYNEQFF.

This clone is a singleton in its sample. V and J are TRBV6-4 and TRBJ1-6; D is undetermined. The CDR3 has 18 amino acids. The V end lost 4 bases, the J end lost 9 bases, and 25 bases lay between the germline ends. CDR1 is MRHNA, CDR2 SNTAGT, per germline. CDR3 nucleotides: TGTGCCAGCAGTGCCCCCCGGTATTCGATCCGGATCAGTTCACCCCTCCACTTT. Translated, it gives CASSAPRYSIRISSPLHF.

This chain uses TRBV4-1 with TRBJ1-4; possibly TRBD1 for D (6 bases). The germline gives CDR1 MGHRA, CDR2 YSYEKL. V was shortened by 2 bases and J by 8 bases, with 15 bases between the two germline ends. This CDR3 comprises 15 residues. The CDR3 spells CASSQFNRVNEKLFF. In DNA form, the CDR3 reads TGCGCCAGCAGCCAATTTAACAGGGTGAACGAAAAACTGTTTTTT.

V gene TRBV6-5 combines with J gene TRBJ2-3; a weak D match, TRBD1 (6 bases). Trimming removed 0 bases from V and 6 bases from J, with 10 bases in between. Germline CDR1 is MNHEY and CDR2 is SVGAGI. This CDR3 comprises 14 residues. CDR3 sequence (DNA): TGTGCCAGCAGTTACTCTCAGAGGGGGGATACGCAGTATTTT. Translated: CASSYSQRGDTQYF.

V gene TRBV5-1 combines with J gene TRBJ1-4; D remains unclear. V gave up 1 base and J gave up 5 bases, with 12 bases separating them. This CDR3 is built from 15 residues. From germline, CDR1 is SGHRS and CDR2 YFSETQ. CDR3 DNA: TGCGCCAGCAGCTTGTCTTCGGGATCCAATGAAAAACTGTTTTTT. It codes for CASSLSSGSNEKLFF.

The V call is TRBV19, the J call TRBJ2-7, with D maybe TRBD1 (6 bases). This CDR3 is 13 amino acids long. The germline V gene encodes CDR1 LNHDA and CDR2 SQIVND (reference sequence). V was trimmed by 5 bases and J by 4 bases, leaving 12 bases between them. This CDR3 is CASSPRTVYEQYF. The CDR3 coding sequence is TGTGCCAGTAGTCCCAGGACAGTGTACGAGCAGTACTTC.

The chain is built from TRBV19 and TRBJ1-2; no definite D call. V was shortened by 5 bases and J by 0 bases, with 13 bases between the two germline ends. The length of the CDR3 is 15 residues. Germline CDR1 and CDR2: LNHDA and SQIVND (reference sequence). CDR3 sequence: CASSSQHGSNYGYTF. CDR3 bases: TGTGCCAGTAGTTCACAACATGGGTCTAACTATGGCTACACCTTC.